These 18 T cell receptor beta chains came from one sample sequenced in a study of beta chain features in type 1 diabetes. As every portion of the isolated RNA was reverse transcribed, the sequencing read expressed TCRB transcripts. Sequenced by immunoSEQ multiplex PCR; TCRdb stores in-frame clones only, minus some. Of about 620,000 clones listed, around 15% are singletons. Specimen: naive CD4+ T cells from blood. The receptors shown here come from a man between 18 and 35 years old in good health.

This clone was picked up a small number of times. The chain combines TRBV9 with TRBJ2-1, with 10 bases matching TRBD2. V dropped 0 bases and J dropped 1; count of bases not matched to a gene: 4. The germline gives CDR1 SGDLS, CDR2 YYNGEE. The CDR3 is made up of 17 amino acids. CDR3 in DNA: TGTGCCAGCAGCGTAGGAGCTAGCGGGGGTTCCTACAATGAGCAGTTCTTC. Translated, it gives CASSVGASGGSYNEQFF.

V and J are TRBV6-5 and TRBJ2-1; D is possibly TRBD2 (6 bases). The CDR3 loop spans 13 amino acids. The germline V gene has CDR1 MNHEY and CDR2 SVGAGI. V was clipped by 6 bases and J by 9 bases, with 15 bases between them. CDR3 loop: CASSPTRNIEQFF. The CDR3 DNA sequence: TGTGCCAGCAGCCCGACTAGAAACATTGAGCAGTTCTTC.

This chain connects TRBV29-1 to TRBJ1-1; 7 bases agree with TRBD1. The CDR3 has 13 amino acids. Looked up from germline, CDR1 is SQVTM and CDR2 is ANQGSEA. V lost 7 bases, J lost 2 bases, and 7 bases stayed unmatched. The CDR3 DNA reads TGCAGCGCCGCGGCAGGGGGTAACACTGAAGCTTTCTTT. Its protein is CSAAAGGNTEAFF. Filled out from reference TRBV29-1 and TRBJ1-1, the complete variable domain reads SAVISQKPSRDICQRGTSLTIQCQVDSQVTMMFWYRQQPGQSLTLIATANQGSEATYESGFVIDKFPISRPNLTFSTLTVSNMSPEDSSIYLCSAAAGGNTEAFFGQGTRLTVV.

This clone has more than one count but fewer than ten. The V call is TRBV7-2, the J call TRBJ2-5, with a tentative D call TRBD2 (6 bases). V was shortened by 5 bases and J by 1 base, with 14 bases between the two germline ends. CDR1 is SGHTA and CDR2 is FQGNSA in the germline V gene. CDR3 length: 15 amino acids. The CDR3 DNA sequence: TGTGCCAGCAGCCCGCAGGGAGGCCTCCAAGAGACCCAGTACTTC. Protein: CASSPQGGLQETQYF. The full variable domain, completed using reference TRBV7-2 and TRBJ2-5, is GAGVSQSPSNKVTEKGKDVELRCDPISGHTALYWYRQSLGQGLEFLIYFQGNSAPDKSGLPSDRFSAERTGGSVSTLTIQRTQQEDSAVYLCASSPQGGLQETQYFGPGTRLLVL.

A few counts support this clone. A much larger clone is a single base away; this may be a read error. The rearrangement joins TRBV7-3 to TRBJ2-3; D gene uncertain. The CDR3 covers 11 residues. V was clipped by 3 bases and J by 2 bases, with 0 bases between them. Germline assignment: CDR1 SGHTA and CDR2 FQGTGA. In DNA, the CDR3 is TGTGCCAGCAGCTTCACAGATACGCAGTATTTT. Its protein is CASSFTDTQYF.

On this clone: Different DNA sequences within this sample yield the same CDR3. The chain is built from TRBV9 and TRBJ1-1; no definite D call. The V gene's germline CDR1 is SGDLS and CDR2 YYNGEE. The germline V and J ends were trimmed by 0 bases and 3 bases, with 6 bases remaining between them. The CDR3 runs to 13 residues. The CDR3 spells CASSVAADTEAFF. The CDR3 DNA reads as TGTGCCAGCAGCGTAGCCGCCGACACTGAAGCTTTCTTT.

This clone was seen more than once but under ten times. This sequence joins TRBV10-3 and TRBJ1-5; D call uncertain. V lost 3 bases and J lost 7, with 13 bases in between. This CDR3 comprises 14 residues. From germline, CDR1 is ENHRY and CDR2 SYGVKD. The CDR3 DNA is TGTGCCATCAGTGATTTTGTCGTCGGACAGCCCCAGCATTTT. It encodes CAISDFVVGQPQHF.

This clone was seen only a few times. CDR3 region: CASSYTPRAENSPLHF. In DNA form, the CDR3 reads TGTGCCAGCAGTTACACTCCCCGGGCCGAGAATTCACCCCTCCACTTT. The rearrangement joins TRBV6-5 to TRBJ1-6; no reliable D call. The CDR3 consists of 16 residues. Germline V CDR1 and CDR2: MNHEY, SVGAGI. V dropped 2 bases and J dropped 7 bases, with 15 bases sitting between them.

This clone has only a few counts. This sequence joins TRBV7-6 and TRBJ2-1; the match to TRBD2 covers 10 bases. Per germline, CDR1 SGHVS and CDR2 FNYEAQ. The CDR3 contains 16 residues. The V and J ends lost 1 base and 4 bases, in that order; junction bases with no gene match: 4. Here the CDR3 reads CASSLVLSGGYNEQFF. In DNA form, the CDR3 reads TGTGCCAGCAGCTTAGTTCTTAGCGGGGGGTACAATGAGCAGTTCTTC. Together with reference TRBV7-6 and TRBJ2-1, the CDR3 gives the full variable domain: GAGVSQSPRYKVTKRGQDVALRCDPISGHVSLYWYRQALGQGPEFLTYFNYEAQQDKSGLPNDRFSAERPEGSISTLTIQRTEQRDSAMYRCASSLVLSGGYNEQFFGPGTRLTVL.

The V gene is TRBV29-1, the J gene TRBJ1-1; D is perhaps TRBD1 (5 bases). V lost 1 base and J 0 bases, leaving 15 bases between the germline ends. The CDR3 sequence is 16 residues long. Germline V gives CDR1 SQVTM, CDR2 ANQGSEA. The CDR3 is CSVEGVRGALNTEAFF. The CDR3 region has the DNA TGCAGCGTTGAAGGGGTTAGAGGGGCGCTGAACACTGAAGCTTTCTTT. Full variable domain (remainder filled in from reference TRBV29-1 and TRBJ1-1): SAVISQKPSRDICQRGTSLTIQCQVDSQVTMMFWYRQQPGQSLTLIATANQGSEATYESGFVIDKFPISRPNLTFSTLTVSNMSPEDSSIYLCSVEGVRGALNTEAFFGQGTRLTVV.

This clone was detected a few times. One junction end disagrees with the germline gene, perhaps due to a read error. The chain joins TRBV15 to TRBJ2-5, with a weak D call TRBD2 (6 bases). CDR1 and CDR2 from the germline V gene are LNHNV and YYDKDF (reference sequence). The CDR3 runs to 12 residues. CDR3 in amino acids: CATSRDRGLKHF. Written as DNA, the CDR3 is TGTGCCACCAGCAGAGATCGGGGACTGAAGCACTTC.

The chain carries TRBV5-6 and TRBJ2-7; TRBD1 aligns across 8 bases. The J segment lost 2 bases and the V segment lost 2 bases, leaving 6 bases of the junction unmatched. Germline CDR1 SGHDT, CDR2 YYEEEE. This CDR3 comprises 15 residues. The CDR3 is CASSLRQGRTYEQYF. CDR3 sequence (DNA): TGTGCCAGCAGCTTACGACAGGGGCGAACCTACGAGCAGTACTTC.

This clone was observed a few times. This chain joins TRBV29-1 and TRBJ2-5; unclear D gene. The germline CDR1 and CDR2 sequences are SQVTM and ANQGSEA. V was clipped by 4 bases and J by 5 bases, with 11 bases between them. CDR3 size: 12 residues. In DNA, the CDR3 is TGCAGCGTTGTTCCAGGTACTGAGACCCAGTACTTC. Translating gives CSVVPGTETQYF.

This clone was seen more than once but under ten times. The rearrangement links TRBV10-3 to TRBJ2-5; 8 bases are shared with TRBD1. The J call may be incorrect, as the DNA end agrees better with TRBJ2-7. The CDR3 consists of 12 residues. Germline loops: CDR1 ENHRY, CDR2 SYGVKD. The CDR3 sequence is CAGNRGNHEQYF. Here the CDR3 DNA reads TGTGCCGGAAACAGGGGGAACCACGAGCAGTACTTC.

This clone showed up just a few times. V and J are TRBV10-3 and TRBJ2-3; possible D gene TRBD2, 6 bases. The CDR3 totals 14 residues. V shed 11 bases and J shed 1 base, with 16 bases lying between them. Germline assignment: CDR1 ENHRY and CDR2 SYGVKD. The CDR3 DNA is TGTGCCCCCCCAGGAGGGACCGGCACAGATACGCAGTATTTT. Protein product: CAPPGGTGTDTQYF.

This clone has only a few counts. The chain has TRBV15 and TRBJ1-5; D is possibly TRBD1 (5 bases). Trimming stripped 0 bases from V and 2 bases from J, with 11 bases between. The CDR3 spans 16 residues. The germline gives CDR1 LNHNV, CDR2 YYDKDF (reference sequence). The CDR3 here is CATSRDLGEGNQPQHF. DNA for the CDR3: TGTGCCACCAGCAGAGATCTAGGGGAGGGCAATCAGCCCCAGCATTTT.

The rearrangement uses TRBV27 and TRBJ1-2; D is possibly TRBD1 (5 bases). V was shortened by 5 bases and J by 4 bases, with 8 bases between the two germline ends. CDR3 length: 12 amino acids. Germline CDR1 is MNHEY and CDR2 is SMNVEV (reference sequence). The CDR3 DNA reads TGTGCCAGCAGTCGGGGGGGCTATGGCTACACCTTC. Protein product: CASSRGGYGYTF.

The table lists this clone with a few counts. V is TRBV7-3 and J is TRBJ2-5; D remains unclear. There are 13 residues in the CDR3. CDR1 and CDR2 from the germline V gene are SGHTA and FQGTGA. Between the trimmed V and J ends, which lost 3 bases and 2 bases, there was a span of 7 bases. CDR3 amino acids: CASSFSHQETQYF. For the CDR3, the DNA is TGTGCCAGCAGCTTTTCCCATCAAGAGACCCAGTACTTC. The full variable domain, rest sourced from reference TRBV7-3 and TRBJ2-5, is GAGVSQTPSNKVTEKGKYVELRCDPISGHTALYWYRQSLGQGPEFLIYFQGTGAADDSGLPNDRFFAVRPEGSVSTLKIQRTERGDSAVYLCASSFSHQETQYFGPGTRLLVL.